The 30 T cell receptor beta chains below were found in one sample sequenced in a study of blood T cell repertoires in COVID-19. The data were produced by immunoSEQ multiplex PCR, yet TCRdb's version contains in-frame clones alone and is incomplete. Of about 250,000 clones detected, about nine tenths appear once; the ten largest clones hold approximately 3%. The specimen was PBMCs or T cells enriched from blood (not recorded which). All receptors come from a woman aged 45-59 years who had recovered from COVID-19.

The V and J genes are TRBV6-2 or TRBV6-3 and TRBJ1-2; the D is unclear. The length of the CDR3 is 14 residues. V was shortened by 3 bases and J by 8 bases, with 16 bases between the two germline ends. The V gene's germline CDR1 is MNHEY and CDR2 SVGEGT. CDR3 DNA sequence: TGTGCCAGCAGTTATGGTCGCCTGGCTCCCGGCTACACCTTC. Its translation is CASSYGRLAPGYTF.

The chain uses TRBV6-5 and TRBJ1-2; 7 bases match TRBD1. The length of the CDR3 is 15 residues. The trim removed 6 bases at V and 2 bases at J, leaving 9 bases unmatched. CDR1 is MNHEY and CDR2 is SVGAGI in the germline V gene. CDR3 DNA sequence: TGTGCCAGCAGGCGAGGACAGGTTGAGAACTATGGCTACACCTTC. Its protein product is CASRRGQVENYGYTF.

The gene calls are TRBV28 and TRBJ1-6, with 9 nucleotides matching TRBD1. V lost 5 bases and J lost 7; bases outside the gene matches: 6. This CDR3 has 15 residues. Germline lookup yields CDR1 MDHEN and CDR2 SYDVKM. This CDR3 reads CASSGPGQGNSPLHF. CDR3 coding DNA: TGTGCCAGCAGTGGGCCGGGACAGGGCAATTCACCCCTCCACTTT.

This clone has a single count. The CDR3 sequence is CASSYSTLDYKIAYEQYF. The CDR3 nucleotides are TGTGCCAGCAGTTACTCGACTCTGGACTACAAAATAGCCTACGAGCAGTACTTC. V gene TRBV6-2 or TRBV6-3 combines with J gene TRBJ2-7; TRBD2 is a possible D gene (6 bases). The CDR3 length is 18 residues. V lost 0 bases and J lost 2, with 20 bases in between. From germline, CDR1 is MNHEY and CDR2 SVGEGT.

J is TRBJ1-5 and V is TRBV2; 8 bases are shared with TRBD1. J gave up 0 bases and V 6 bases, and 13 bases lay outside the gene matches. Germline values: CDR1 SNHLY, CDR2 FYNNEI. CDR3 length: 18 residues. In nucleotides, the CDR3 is TGTGCCAGCAGGGATGACAGGGGAGGGTCCCTTAGCAATCAGCCCCAGCATTTT. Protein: CASRDDRGGSLSNQPQHF.

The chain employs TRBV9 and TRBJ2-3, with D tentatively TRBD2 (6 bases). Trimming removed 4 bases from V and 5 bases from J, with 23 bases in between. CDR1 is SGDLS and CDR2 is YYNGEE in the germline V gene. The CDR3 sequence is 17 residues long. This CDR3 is CASSRSSSPGVEDTQYF. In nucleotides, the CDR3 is TGTGCCAGCAGCCGCAGTTCTTCCCCGGGGGTAGAAGATACGCAGTATTTT.

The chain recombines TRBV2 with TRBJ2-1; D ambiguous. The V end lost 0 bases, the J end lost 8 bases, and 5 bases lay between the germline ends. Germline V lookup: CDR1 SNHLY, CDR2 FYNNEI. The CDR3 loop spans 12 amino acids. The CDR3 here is CASSEANYEQFF. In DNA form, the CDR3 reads TGTGCCAGCAGTGAAGCTAACTATGAGCAGTTCTTC.

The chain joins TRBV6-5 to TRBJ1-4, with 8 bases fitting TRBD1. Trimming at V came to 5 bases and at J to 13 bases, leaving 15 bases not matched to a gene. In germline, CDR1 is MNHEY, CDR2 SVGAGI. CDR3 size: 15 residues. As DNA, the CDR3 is TGTGCCAGCAGTCAACTTGACAGGGGCCCTCGTCGACTGTTTTTT. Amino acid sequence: CASSQLDRGPRRLFF.

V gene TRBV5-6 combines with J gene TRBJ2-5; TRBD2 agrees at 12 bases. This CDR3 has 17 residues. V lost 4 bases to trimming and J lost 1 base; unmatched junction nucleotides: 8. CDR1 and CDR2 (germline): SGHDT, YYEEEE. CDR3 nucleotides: TGTGCCAGCAGCCGGTTCAGGACTAGCGGGGCCCAAGAGACCCAGTACTTC. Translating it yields CASSRFRTSGAQETQYF.

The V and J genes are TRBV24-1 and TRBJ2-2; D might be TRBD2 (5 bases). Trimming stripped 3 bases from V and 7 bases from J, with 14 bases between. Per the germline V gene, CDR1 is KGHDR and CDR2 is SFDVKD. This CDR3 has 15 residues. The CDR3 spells CATSDPASYGGELFF. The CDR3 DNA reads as TGTGCCACCAGTGATCCGGCTAGCTACGGCGGGGAGCTGTTTTTT.

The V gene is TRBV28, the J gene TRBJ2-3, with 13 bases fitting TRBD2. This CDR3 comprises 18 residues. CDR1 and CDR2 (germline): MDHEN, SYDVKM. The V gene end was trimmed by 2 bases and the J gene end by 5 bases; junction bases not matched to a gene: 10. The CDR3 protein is CASSLRGGLAGAIDTQYF. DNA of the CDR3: TGTGCCAGCAGTTTAAGGGGCGGACTAGCGGGAGCCATAGATACGCAGTATTTT.

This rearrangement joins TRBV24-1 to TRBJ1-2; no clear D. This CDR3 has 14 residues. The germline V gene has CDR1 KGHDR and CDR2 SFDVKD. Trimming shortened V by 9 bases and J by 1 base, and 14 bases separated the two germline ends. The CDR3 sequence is CATPKQTINYGYTF. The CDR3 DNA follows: TGTGCCACCCCTAAGCAGACTATTAACTATGGCTACACCTTC.

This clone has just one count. The CDR3 loop is CASRTDRYNNSPLHF. CDR3 sequence (DNA): TGTGCCAGCAGAACCGACAGATACAATAATTCACCCCTCCACTTT. J is TRBJ1-6 and V is TRBV28; D is perhaps TRBD1 (5 bases). The CDR3 is 15 residues long. The germline V and J ends were trimmed by 6 bases and 5 bases, with 14 bases remaining between them. Germline V gene lookup returns CDR1 MDHEN and CDR2 SYDVKM. Using reference TRBV28 and TRBJ1-6 for the parts outside the CDR3, the full variable domain is DVKVTQSSRYLVKRTGEKVFLECVQDMDHENMFWYRQDPGLGLRLIYFSYDVKMKEKGDIPEGYSVSREKKERFSLILESASTNQTSMYLCASRTDRYNNSPLHFGNGTRLTVT.

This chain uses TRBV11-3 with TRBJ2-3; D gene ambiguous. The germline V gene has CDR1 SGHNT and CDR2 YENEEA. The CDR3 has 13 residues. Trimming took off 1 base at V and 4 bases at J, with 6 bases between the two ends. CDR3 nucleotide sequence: TGTGCCAGCAGCTTAGCCTCGGCAGATACGCAGTATTTT. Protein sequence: CASSLASADTQYF.

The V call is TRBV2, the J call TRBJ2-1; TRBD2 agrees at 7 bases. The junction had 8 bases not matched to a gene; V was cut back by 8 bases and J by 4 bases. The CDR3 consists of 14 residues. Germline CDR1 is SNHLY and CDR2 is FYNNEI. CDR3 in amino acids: CASDLLARYNEQFF. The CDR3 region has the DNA TGTGCCAGCGATCTACTAGCGCGATACAATGAGCAGTTCTTC.

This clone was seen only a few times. The CDR3 DNA follows: TGTGCCAGCAGCCAAGAACTAGCGGAGCCCAATGAGCAGTTCTTC. It translates to CASSQELAEPNEQFF. The chain is built from TRBV4-2 and TRBJ2-1; the match to TRBD2 covers 8 bases. V dropped 0 bases and J dropped 6; count of bases not matched to a gene: 4. CDR1 LGHNA and CDR2 YNFKEQ come from the germline V gene. This CDR3 region has 15 residues.

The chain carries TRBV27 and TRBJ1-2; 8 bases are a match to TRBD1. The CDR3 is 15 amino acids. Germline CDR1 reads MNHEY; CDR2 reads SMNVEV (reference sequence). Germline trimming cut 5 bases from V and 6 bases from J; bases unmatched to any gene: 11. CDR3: CASSVKPTGENGYTF. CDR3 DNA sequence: TGTGCCAGCAGTGTAAAGCCGACAGGGGAGAATGGCTACACCTTC.

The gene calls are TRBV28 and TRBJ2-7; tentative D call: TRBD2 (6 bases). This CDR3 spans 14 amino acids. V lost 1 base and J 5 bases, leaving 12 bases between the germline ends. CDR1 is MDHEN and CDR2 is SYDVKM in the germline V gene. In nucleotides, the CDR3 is TGTGCCAGCAGTTTATCCGGGAGTATCAACGAGCAGTACTTC. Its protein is CASSLSGSINEQYF.

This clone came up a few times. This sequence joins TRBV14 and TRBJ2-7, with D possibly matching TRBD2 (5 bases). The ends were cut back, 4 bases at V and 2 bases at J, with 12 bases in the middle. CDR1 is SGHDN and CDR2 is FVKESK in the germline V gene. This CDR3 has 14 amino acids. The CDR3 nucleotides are TGTGCCAGCAGCCTAGGAGGAGATCCCTACGAGCAGTACTTC. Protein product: CASSLGGDPYEQYF. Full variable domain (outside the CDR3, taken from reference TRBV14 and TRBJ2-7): EAGVTQFPSHSVIEKGQTVTLRCDPISGHDNLYWYRRVMGKEIKFLLHFVKESKQDESGMPNNRFLAERTGGTYSTLKVQPAELEDSGVYFCASSLGGDPYEQYFGPGTRLTVT.

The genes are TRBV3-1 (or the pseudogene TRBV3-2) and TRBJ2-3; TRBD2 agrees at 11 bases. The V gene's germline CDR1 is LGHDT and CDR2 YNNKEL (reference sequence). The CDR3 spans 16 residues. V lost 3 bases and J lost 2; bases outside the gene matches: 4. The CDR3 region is CASSQGTSGLTDTQYF. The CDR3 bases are TGTGCCAGCAGCCAGGGGACTAGCGGCCTCACAGATACGCAGTATTTT.

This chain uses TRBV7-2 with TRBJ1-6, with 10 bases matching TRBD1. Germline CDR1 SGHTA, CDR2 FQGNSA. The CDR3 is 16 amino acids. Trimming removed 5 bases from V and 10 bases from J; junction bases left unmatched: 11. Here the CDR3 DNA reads TGTGCCAGCAGCCCCGGGACAGGGGTTTCACACTCACCCCTCCACTTT. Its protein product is CASSPGTGVSHSPLHF.

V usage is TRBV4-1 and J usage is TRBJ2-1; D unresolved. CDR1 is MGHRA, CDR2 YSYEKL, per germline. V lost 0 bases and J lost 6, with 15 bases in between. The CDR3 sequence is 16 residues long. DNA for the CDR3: TGCGCCAGCAGCCAAGATAAAGGTGAGGTTTCCAATGAGCAGTTCTTC. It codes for CASSQDKGEVSNEQFF.

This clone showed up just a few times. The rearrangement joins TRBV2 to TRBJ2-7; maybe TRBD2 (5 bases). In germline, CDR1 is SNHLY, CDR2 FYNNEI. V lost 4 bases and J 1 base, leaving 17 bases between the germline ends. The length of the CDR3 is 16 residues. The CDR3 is CASSVVSGRDSYEQYF. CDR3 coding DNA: TGTGCCAGCAGTGTCGTCTCCGGCCGGGATTCCTACGAGCAGTACTTC.

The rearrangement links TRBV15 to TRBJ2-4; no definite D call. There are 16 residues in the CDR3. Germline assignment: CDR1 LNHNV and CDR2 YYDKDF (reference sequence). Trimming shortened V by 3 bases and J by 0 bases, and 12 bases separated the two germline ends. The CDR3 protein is CATSSGGSLAKNIQYF. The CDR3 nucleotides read TGTGCCACCAGCAGCGGCGGCTCACTAGCCAAAAACATTCAGTACTTC.

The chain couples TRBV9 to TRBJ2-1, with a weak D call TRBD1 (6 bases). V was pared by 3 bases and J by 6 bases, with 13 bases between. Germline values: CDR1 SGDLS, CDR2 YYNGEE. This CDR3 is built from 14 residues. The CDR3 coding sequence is TGTGCCAGCAGCGCCACCGGGGACACCAATGAGCAGTTCTTC. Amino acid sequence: CASSATGDTNEQFF.

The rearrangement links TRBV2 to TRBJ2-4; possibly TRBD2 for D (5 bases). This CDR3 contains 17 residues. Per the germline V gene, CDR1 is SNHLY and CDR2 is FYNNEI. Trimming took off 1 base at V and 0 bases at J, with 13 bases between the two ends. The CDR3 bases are TGTGCCAGCAGTGAAGATGGGGAGAGACTAGCCAAAAACATTCAGTACTTC. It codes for CASSEDGERLAKNIQYF.

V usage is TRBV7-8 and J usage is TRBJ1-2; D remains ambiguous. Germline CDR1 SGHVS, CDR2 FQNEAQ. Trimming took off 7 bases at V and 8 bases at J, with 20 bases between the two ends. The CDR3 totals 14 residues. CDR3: CASTGQESNWGYTF. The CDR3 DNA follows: TGTGCCAGCACCGGTCAAGAAAGCAACTGGGGCTACACCTTC.

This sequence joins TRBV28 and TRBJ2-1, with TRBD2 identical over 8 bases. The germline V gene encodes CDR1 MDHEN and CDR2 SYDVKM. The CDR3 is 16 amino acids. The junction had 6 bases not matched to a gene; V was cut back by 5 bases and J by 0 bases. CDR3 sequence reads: CASSPIAGSSYNEQFF. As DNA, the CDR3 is TGTGCCAGCAGTCCCATAGCGGGGAGCTCCTACAATGAGCAGTTCTTC. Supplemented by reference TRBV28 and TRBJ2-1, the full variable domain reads DVKVTQSSRYLVKRTGEKVFLECVQDMDHENMFWYRQDPGLGLRLIYFSYDVKMKEKGDIPEGYSVSREKKERFSLILESASTNQTSMYLCASSPIAGSSYNEQFFGPGTRLTVL.

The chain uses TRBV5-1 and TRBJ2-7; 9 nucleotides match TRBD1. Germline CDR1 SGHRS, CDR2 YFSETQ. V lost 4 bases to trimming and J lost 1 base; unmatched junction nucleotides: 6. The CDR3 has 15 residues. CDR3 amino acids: CASSGGTGLSYEQYF. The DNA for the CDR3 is TGCGCCAGCAGCGGGGGGACAGGGTTGTCCTACGAGCAGTACTTC.

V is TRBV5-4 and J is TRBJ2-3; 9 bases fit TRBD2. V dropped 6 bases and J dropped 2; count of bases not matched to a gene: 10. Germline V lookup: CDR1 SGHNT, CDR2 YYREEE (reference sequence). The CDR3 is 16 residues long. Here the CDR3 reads CASTPRLAGNTDTQYF. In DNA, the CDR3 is TGTGCCAGCACCCCCCGGCTAGCGGGAAACACAGATACGCAGTATTTT. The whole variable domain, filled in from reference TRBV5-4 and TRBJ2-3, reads ETGVTQSPTHLIKTRGQQVTLRCSSQSGHNTVSWYQQALGQGPQFIFQYYREEENGRGNFPPRFSGLQFPNYSSELNVNALELDDSALYLCASTPRLAGNTDTQYFGPGTRLTVL.